The entry below describes one TCR beta chain. These data originate in a study of identical twins. CDR3 size: 16 residues. Unmatched junction bases numbered 4, after V lost 0 bases and J lost 3 bases. Per the germline V gene, CDR1 is LGHNA and CDR2 is YSLEER. Using its own MiXCR run on the 5' RACE reads, TCRdb lists one record per CDR3 protein. This table has 550,000 to 700,000 distinct CDR3 sequences, 9.5% to 10% appearing once. The same data also contributed to another study, on yellow fever vaccine responses in identical twins.

This chain uses TRBV4-3 with TRBJ2-3; 9 bases agree with TRBD2. The sequence derives from a woman between 18 and 29 years old in good health. Sequencing used PBMCs. The CDR3 loop is CASSQEVLAGTDTQYF. CDR3 nucleotide sequence: TGCGCCAGCAGCCAAGAGGTCCTAGCGGGGACAGATACGCAGTATTTT.